Shown below are 5 T cell receptor beta chains from a single sample sequenced in a study of OX40 agonist ivuxolimab in advanced cancers. The data were produced by immunoSEQ multiplex PCR, yet TCRdb's version contains in-frame clones alone and is incomplete. The sample has about 69,000 clones; approximately 90% are singletons. Material: CD4+ or CD8+ T cells sorted from blood, obtained in a trial of the OX40 agonist ivuxolimab. The origin of the receptors is an adult with an advanced solid tumor such as melanoma, head and neck, liver or kidney cancer.

The chain combines TRBV5-1 with TRBJ1-1; the D is unclear. V lost 4 bases, J lost 0 bases, and 16 bases lay in between. The CDR3 is 16 residues long. Germline CDR1 is SGHRS and CDR2 is YFSETQ. Here the CDR3 DNA reads TGCGCCAGCAGCACGGAATTCCGGCGTATGAACACTGAAGCTTTCTTT. The encoded protein is CASSTEFRRMNTEAFF.

The V gene is TRBV5-1, the J gene TRBJ1-2; D is unclear. This CDR3 is built from 14 residues. The V end lost 5 bases, the J end lost 6 bases, and 17 bases lay between the germline ends. The germline CDR1 and CDR2 sequences are SGHRS and YFSETQ. The CDR3 nucleotides read TGCGCCAGCAGAAGAGAGACGGGCCCCGATGGCTACACCTTC. Protein sequence: CASRRETGPDGYTF. Supplemented by reference TRBV5-1 and TRBJ1-2, the full variable domain reads KAGVTQTPRYLIKTRGQQVTLSCSPISGHRSVSWYQQTPGQGLQFLFEYFSETQRNKGNFPGRFSGRQFSNSRSEMNVSTLELGDSALYLCASRRETGPDGYTFGSGTRLTVV.

This clone was recorded once. V and J are TRBV29-1 and TRBJ2-1, with D perhaps TRBD1 (6 bases). This CDR3 is built from 15 residues. V dropped 6 bases and J dropped 4 bases, with 19 bases sitting between them. Germline CDR1 SQVTM, CDR2 ANQGSEA. Here the CDR3 DNA reads TGCAGCGTCGAGACAGGAAGAAGGGTATACAATGAGCAGTTCTTC. Translating it yields CSVETGRRVYNEQFF.

The rearrangement joins TRBV7-9 to TRBJ2-1; TRBD2 aligns across 11 bases. V shed 5 bases and J 10 bases; nucleotides not matched to a gene: 7. The CDR3 is made up of 14 amino acids. Germline CDR1 SEHNR, CDR2 FQNEAQ (reference sequence). In nucleotides, the CDR3 is TGTGCCAGCAGCGGTAGCGGGAGGGGCGAGGAGCAGTTCTTC. Translated, it gives CASSGSGRGEEQFF.

The chain uses TRBV6-4 and TRBJ2-5, with TRBD2 identical over 9 bases. V shed 3 bases and J 6 bases; nucleotides not matched to a gene: 2. The CDR3 consists of 13 residues. The germline gives CDR1 MRHNA, CDR2 SNTAGT. The CDR3 is CASSEASGKTQYF. Here the CDR3 DNA reads TGTGCCAGCAGTGAAGCTAGCGGGAAGACCCAGTACTTC.